This T cell receptor beta chain derives from a study of shared clonotypes between healthy human individuals. Study in general: Each donor had three CD4 naive, three CD4 memory, two CD8 naive and one CD8 memory plate.

Trimming at V came to 0 bases and at J to 1 base, leaving 8 bases not matched to a gene. This CDR3 has 19 amino acids. The V gene's germline CDR1 is SGDLS and CDR2 YYNGEE. As concerns this clone: Its antigen is unknown.

Study outcomes and limitations: The naive CD4 repertoires of a few donors were compared, and roughly 5% of clonotypes were shared.

Method: immunoSEQ multiplex PCR; TCRdb's copy keeps in-frame clones and lacks some. The table records 1,500,000 or so clones, 98% of them present only once. V and J are TRBV9 and TRBJ2-6, with TRBD2 matching over 9 bases. The clonotype originates from a man between 25 and 39 years old in good health. The sample was naive CD4+ T cells sorted from blood. Subset noted: CD45RA+ positively selected. DNA for the CDR3: TGTGCCAGCAGCGTAGGAGCTAGCGGGATAGGTTCTGGGGCCAACGTCCTGACTTTC. This sequence encodes CASSVGASGIGSGANVLTF.